The 8 T cell receptor beta chains presented below share a single source sample, sequenced in a study of shared clonotypes between healthy human individuals (dated by TCRdb to 2020 to 2022). The library came from the immunoSEQ multiplex PCR assay. Sourced from immuneACCESS, this table was stored by TCRdb with only in-frame sequences that have V and J called. A share of the clones is absent; for the studies checked, an unresolved V gene accounts for under half, and the remainder has no known explanation. The sample table contains over 2 million clones; only one count was recorded for approximately 94% of them. Of the sample, 0.85% to 1.3% is held by the ten largest clones. CD8 naive samples were CD45RO-negative cells positively selected for CCR7, giving a CD45RA+CCR7+ population that excluded TemRA cells. The sample comprised naive CD8+ T cells sorted from blood. The meaning of the sample's cell subset or site label: CD45RA+CCR7+. The receptors stem from a man aged 18-30 years in good health.

V is TRBV9 and J is TRBJ2-3; 7 bases map to TRBD1. The CDR3 sequence is 18 residues long. The germline CDR1 and CDR2 sequences are SGDLS and YYNGEE. J gave up 0 bases and V 10 bases, and 20 bases lay outside the gene matches. The CDR3, as DNA: TGTGCCTCGTTAAGACGAGAAGACAGGGAGAGAAGCACAGATACGCAGTATTTT. Translation: CASLRREDRERSTDTQYF.

The chain combines TRBV5-1 with TRBJ2-5; 12 nucleotides match TRBD2. After removal of 3 bases from V and 4 bases from J, the junction contained 1 base not matched to a gene. Germline V gene data show CDR1 as SGHRS and CDR2 as YFSETQ. The CDR3 extends over 14 amino acids. The chain's CDR3 is CASSSSGGAETQYF. CDR3 nucleotide sequence: TGCGCCAGCAGCTCTAGCGGGGGGGCAGAGACCCAGTACTTC.

The chain recombines TRBV5-1 with TRBJ1-4; perhaps TRBD1 as D (5 bases). The germline CDR1 and CDR2 sequences are SGHRS and YFSETQ. Trimming took 4 bases from V and 6 from J, leaving 16 bases between them. CDR3 length: 15 residues. The CDR3 nucleotides read TGCGCCAGCAGCCTCCCGTGGGGGGGGGATGAAAAACTGTTTTTT. Protein: CASSLPWGGDEKLFF.

The CDR3 coding sequence is TGTGCCAGCAGCTGGGCCGGGGGTAATGAGCAGTTCTTC. Translation gives CASSWAGGNEQFF. V and J are TRBV7-2 and TRBJ2-1; tentative D call: TRBD2 (6 bases). Germline V gene lookup returns CDR1 SGHTA and CDR2 FQGNSA. The CDR3 contains 13 residues. V was pared by 4 bases and J by 7 bases, with 11 bases between. The variable domain in full, with the rest retrieved from reference TRBV7-2 and TRBJ2-1, is GAGVSQSPSNKVTEKGKDVELRCDPISGHTALYWYRQSLGQGLEFLIYFQGNSAPDKSGLPSDRFSAERTGGSVSTLTIQRTQQEDSAVYLCASSWAGGNEQFFGPGTRLTVL.

The chain combines TRBV9 with TRBJ2-1, with 9 bases that match TRBD2. The CDR3 loop spans 16 amino acids. Germline CDR1 is SGDLS and CDR2 is YYNGEE. The trim removed 3 bases at V and 5 bases at J, leaving 9 bases unmatched. The CDR3 coding sequence is TGTGCCAGCAGCGCACCAGGACTAGCGCCTCACAATGAGCAGTTCTTC. This codes for CASSAPGLAPHNEQFF.

This clone was recorded a few times. The chain has TRBV19 and TRBJ1-5, with a weak D call TRBD1 (5 bases). Trimming removed 3 bases from V and 2 bases from J, with 14 bases in between. CDR1 is LNHDA and CDR2 is SQIVND in the germline V gene (reference sequence). The CDR3 spans 16 residues. CDR3 sequence (DNA): TGTGCCAGTAGTATTTGGGACCTAAGGGGCAATCAGCCCCAGCATTTT. It encodes CASSIWDLRGNQPQHF.

The sample holds one count of this clone. The gene calls are TRBV4-1 and TRBJ1-1; D gene ambiguous. Germline V gives CDR1 MGHRA, CDR2 YSYEKL. The CDR3 length is 15 residues. Trimming left V 4 bases short and J 4 bases short, with 16 bases between. Here the CDR3 reads CASSLGPTTGTEAFF. Written as DNA, the CDR3 is TGCGCCAGCAGCCTCGGACCCACTACGGGCACTGAAGCTTTCTTT.

The chain joins TRBV19 to TRBJ1-2; 9 positions agree with TRBD1. The CDR3 spans 14 residues. The V and J ends lost 6 bases and 2 bases, in that order; junction bases with no gene match: 4. CDR1 and CDR2 from the germline V gene are LNHDA and SQIVND (reference sequence). The CDR3 DNA reads TGTGCCAGTAGCGGACAGGGGTCAAACTATGGCTACACCTTC. Translating gives CASSGQGSNYGYTF. The full variable domain, with the rest looked up from reference TRBV19 and TRBJ1-2, is DGGITQSPKYLFRKEGQNVTLSCEQNLNHDAMYWYRQDPGQGLRLIYYSQIVNDFQKGDIAEGYSVSREKKESFPLTVTSAQKNPTAFYLCASSGQGSNYGYTFGSGTRLTVV.